Listed below are T cell receptor beta chains from one sample, sequenced in a study of cytomegalovirus exposure and HLA in healthy donors. Some clones are missing from TCRdb's copy, which holds only in-frame ones; the method was immunoSEQ multiplex PCR. The sample includes around 95,000 clones, around 85% of them seen just once. The sequenced sample was PBMCs. The receptors stem from a man younger than 30 in good health and CMV-seropositive. Both conserved end residues are part of each CDR3. A D gene is named only where the DNA matches it firmly. Expanded clones get a size class; other rows say once, few or many, or leave the size out.

clone size,D gene,V gene,J gene,CDR3 protein,CDR3 DNA
.,TRBD2,TRBV9,TRBJ2-4,CASSEGTRVDIQYF,TGTGCCAGCAGCGAGGGGACTAGAGTCGACATTCAGTACTTC
once,TRBD1,TRBV18,TRBJ1-2,CASSSTGAGYTF,TGTGCCAGCTCATCGACAGGGGCTGGCTACACCTTC
.,TRBD2,TRBV5-4,TRBJ2-5,CASSLHRTSGIVTTQYF,TGTGCCAGCAGCTTACACCGGACTAGCGGGATTGTAACGACCCAGTACTTC
once,TRBD1,TRBV5-1,TRBJ2-5,CASSLGDRGLRWRETQYF,TGCGCCAGCAGCTTGGGAGACAGGGGGCTCCGCTGGAGAGAGACCCAGTACTTC
.,TRBD1,TRBV5-1,TRBJ2-1,CASSDTTGVNEQFF,TGCGCCAGCAGCGACACGACAGGGGTAAATGAGCAGTTCTTC
.,TRBD2,TRBV11-1,TRBJ2-7,CASSPSGGVREQYF,TGTGCCAGCAGCCCTTCGGGGGGGGTGAGGGAGCAGTACTTC
.,TRBD1,TRBV2,TRBJ1-5,CASSLGQGFNQPQHF,TGTGCCAGCAGTCTCGGACAGGGCTTTAATCAGCCCCAGCATTTT
.,TRBD2,TRBV6-4,TRBJ2-3,CASSVGSGSSDTQYF,TGTGCCAGCAGTGTTGGTAGCGGGAGTTCAGATACGCAGTATTTT
.,TRBD1,TRBV4-1,TRBJ2-2,CASSQAGDRGSTGELFF,TGCGCCAGCAGCCAAGCTGGAGACAGGGGATCGACCGGGGAGCTGTTTTTT
.,.,TRBV6-1,TRBJ2-7,CASSPEVVLPQEQYF,TGTGCCAGCAGCCCCGAGGTAGTGCTACCGCAAGAGCAGTACTTC
.,.,TRBV6-5,TRBJ1-4,CASSSHYFREKLFF,TGTGCCAGCAGTTCCCATTACTTCAGGGAAAAACTGTTTTTT
.,TRBD2,TRBV4-1,TRBJ2-1,CASSQLAGVYNEQFF,TGCGCCAGCAGCCAGCTAGCGGGAGTATACAATGAGCAGTTCTTC
.,TRBD2,TRBV19,TRBJ2-3,CASSSRTSGSSTDTQYF,TGTGCCAGTAGTTCGAGGACTAGCGGGTCTAGCACAGATACGCAGTATTTT
few,.,TRBV11-2,TRBJ1-2,CASRPKVENYGYTF,TGTGCCAGCCGACCCAAGGTGGAGAACTATGGCTACACCTTC
once,.,TRBV5-1,TRBJ2-7,CASDAGTAPSEQYF,TGCGCCAGCGACGCCGGGACTGCGCCCTCCGAGCAGTACTTC
.,TRBD2,TRBV29-1,TRBJ2-1,CSGGLAHNEQFF,TGCAGCGGAGGACTAGCACATAATGAGCAGTTCTTC
.,.,TRBV7-9,TRBJ2-2,CASSFAGDGELFF,TGTGCCAGCAGCTTTGCAGGGGACGGGGAGCTGTTTTTT
.,TRBD1,TRBV5-1,TRBJ2-1,CASSPGTDSYNEQFF,TGCGCCAGCAGCCCCGGGACAGACTCCTACAATGAGCAGTTCTTC
.,.,TRBV7-2,TRBJ1-5,CASSLVGDFNQPQHF,TGTGCCAGCAGCTTAGTCGGGGACTTCAATCAGCCCCAGCATTTT
.,.,TRBV11-2,TRBJ1-4,CASSFERQEQTNEKLFF,TGTGCCAGCAGCTTCGAGCGACAGGAACAAACAAATGAAAAACTGTTTTTT
.,.,TRBV30,TRBJ1-2,CAWSVRGRQAIGYTF,TGTGCCTGGAGTGTAAGGGGCCGACAGGCCATTGGCTACACCTTC
.,.,TRBV29-1,TRBJ1-1,CSVATGFDTEAFF,TGCAGCGTGGCAACAGGGTTTGACACTGAAGCTTTCTTT
once,TRBD1,TRBV2,TRBJ1-3,CASSPTGLSGNTIYF,TGTGCCAGCAGTCCGACAGGGCTCTCTGGAAACACCATATATTTT
.,TRBD1,TRBV27,TRBJ2-1,CASSLGTGGSSYNEQFF,TGTGCCAGCAGTTTAGGGACAGGGGGAAGCTCCTACAATGAGCAGTTCTTC
.,.,TRBV7-6,TRBJ2-3,CASSLEVKLTDTQYF,TGTGCCAGCAGCTTAGAAGTGAAGCTCACAGATACGCAGTATTTT
.,TRBD2,TRBV9,TRBJ2-1,CASSVDGGYNEQFF,TGTGCCAGCAGCGTAGACGGGGGGTACAATGAGCAGTTCTTC
.,.,TRBV28,TRBJ2-4,CASSYPNAKNIQYF,TGTGCCAGCAGTTACCCTAACGCCAAAAACATTCAGTACTTC
.,.,TRBV9,TRBJ2-5,CASSVFPGQETQYF,TGTGCCAGCAGCGTTTTTCCAGGCCAAGAGACCCAGTACTTC
.,.,TRBV12-5,TRBJ2-3,CASAARASTDTQYF,TGTGCTAGTGCCGCGCGGGCTAGCACAGATACGCAGTATTTT
.,TRBD2,TRBV19,TRBJ2-1,CASSTRLAGSNEQFF,TGTGCCAGTAGTACCCGACTAGCGGGAAGCAATGAGCAGTTCTTC
.,.,TRBV11-2,TRBJ2-7,CASSLFWDNPYEQYF,TGTGCCAGCAGCTTATTCTGGGACAACCCTTACGAGCAGTACTTC
.,.,TRBV5-1,TRBJ2-1,CASSAPTSGDEQFF,TGCGCCAGCAGCGCCCCCACCTCAGGGGATGAGCAGTTCTTC
once,TRBD1,TRBV5-1,TRBJ1-4,CASSGPQGASEKLFF,TGCGCCAGCTCCGGTCCTCAGGGGGCGAGCGAAAAACTGTTTTTT
.,.,TRBV19,TRBJ1-2,CASSPRPYGYTF,TGTGCCAGTAGCCCCCGTCCCTATGGCTACACCTTC
.,TRBD1,TRBV28,TRBJ2-7,CASSINRGLSYEQYF,TGTGCCAGCAGTATTAACAGGGGCCTCTCCTACGAGCAGTACTTC
.,TRBD2,TRBV19,TRBJ2-1,CASSMPGTSGSNEQFF,TGTGCCAGTAGTATGCCCGGGACTAGCGGGAGCAATGAGCAGTTCTTC
.,TRBD2,TRBV4-2,TRBJ2-1,CASSQGTGLAGYNEQFF,TGTGCCAGCAGCCAAGGGACTGGACTAGCGGGATACAATGAGCAGTTCTTC
.,.,TRBV29-1,TRBJ2-7,CSVVRVGEQYF,TGCAGCGTTGTCCGGGTCGGCGAGCAGTACTTC
.,.,TRBV2,TRBJ1-5,CASKPGEDQPQHF,TGTGCCAGCAAGCCGGGGGAAGACCAGCCCCAGCATTTT
.,.,TRBV5-1,TRBJ2-2,CASSLAGVNTGELFF,TGCGCCAGCAGCTTGGCAGGGGTCAACACCGGGGAGCTGTTTTTT